This T cell receptor beta chain was identified in a study of OX40 agonist ivuxolimab in advanced cancers. The CDR3 has 13 amino acids. The germline gives CDR1 SGHDN, CDR2 FVKESK. V lost 5 bases and J 0 bases, leaving 7 bases between the germline ends. Worth noting for this clone: Other DNA sequences within the sample encode an identical CDR3.

Profiling relied on immunoSEQ multiplex PCR, and the TCRdb table lists in-frame clones only, not all of them. In the table there are fewer than 90,000 clones, approximately 86% of which are singletons. The TCR was taken from an adult with an advanced solid tumor such as melanoma, head and neck, liver or kidney cancer. The starting material was CD4+ or CD8+ T cells sorted from blood, obtained in a trial of the OX40 agonist ivuxolimab. The rearrangement uses TRBV14 and TRBJ1-1; no reliable D call. The DNA for the CDR3 is TGTGCCAGCAGCAGAACCCTGAACACTGAAGCTTTCTTT. Amino acids: CASSRTLNTEAFF.